This TCR beta chain was retrieved from a study of T-cell reconstitution after alpha-beta-depleted transplantation in children. The CDR3 runs 14 residues. Per germline, CDR1 DFQATT and CDR2 SNEGSKA (reference sequence). V was shortened by 3 bases and J by 5 bases, with 17 bases between the two germline ends. A library of TCRbeta sequences, prepared with unique molecular identifiers, was generated. TCRdb reanalysed the PCR reads using MiXCR and keeps one entry per CDR3 protein. Of 200,000 to 300,000 distinct CDR3 sequences listed, 12% were seen once; the top ten hold around 2.5%. This clonotype was recorded at least ten times.

The clonotype was recovered from a human donor who donated a stem cell graft to a child with acute lymphoblastic leukemia. The source was PBMCs from the stem cell graft donor, collected from the stem cell graft. The chain employs TRBV20-1 and TRBJ2-7; D is unresolved. The CDR3 spells CSASGWRTTNEQYF. As DNA, the CDR3 is TGCAGTGCTAGTGGGTGGCGGACCACTAACGAGCAGTACTTC.